Listed here is a single T cell receptor beta chain. The data originate from a study of monozygotic twins with inflammatory bowel disease. The CDR3 covers 16 residues. Germline V gene data show CDR1 as LGHNA and CDR2 as YNFKEQ. TCRdb reprocessed the 5' RACE reads, keeping one entry per CDR3 protein, no DNA. Here the sample table reports about 210,000 distinct CDR3 sequences. This sequence joins TRBV4-2 and TRBJ2-5; TCRdb's assignment of TRBD1 cannot be checked, as there is no DNA. This TCR was sampled from a human donor with ulcerative colitis or Crohn's disease, or a healthy co-twin of an affected twin (not recorded which). The sample taken for sequencing was blood. CDR3 residues: CASSQGNGGRAETQYF.